The sequence of this T cell receptor beta chain was determined in a study of T cell repertoires in cytomegalovirus infection. Study at large: Matching HLA type, along with CMV infection, was indicated by public TCR beta signatures.

TCRdb re-derived calls from the reads in MiXCR, one entry per CDR3 protein. The sample has about 490,000 distinct CDR3 sequences, 11% seen once. The sequencing input was PBMCs. The source is a human donor in good health (CMV status not recorded). Some clones in this sample may be carry-over from other donors' samples.

This CDR3 reads CSARSLWTGGQNSPLHF. The CDR3 DNA reads TGCAGTGCTAGAAGTTTATGGACAGGGGGTCAAAATTCACCCCTCCACTTT. V is TRBV20-1 and J is TRBJ1-6, with TRBD1 matching 10 bases. CDR1 and CDR2 from the germline V gene are DFQATT and SNEGSKA (reference sequence). With 2 bases clipped from V and 7 bases from J, the junction kept 11 bases outside the gene matches. This CDR3 spans 17 amino acids.